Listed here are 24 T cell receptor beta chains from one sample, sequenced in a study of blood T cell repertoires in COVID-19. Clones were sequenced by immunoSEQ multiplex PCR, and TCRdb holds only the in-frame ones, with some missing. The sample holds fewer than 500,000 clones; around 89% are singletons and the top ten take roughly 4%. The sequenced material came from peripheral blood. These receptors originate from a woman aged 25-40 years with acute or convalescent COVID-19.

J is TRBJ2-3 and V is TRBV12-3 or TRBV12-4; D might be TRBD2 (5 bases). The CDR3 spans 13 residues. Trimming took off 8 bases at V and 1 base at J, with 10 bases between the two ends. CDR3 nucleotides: TGTGCCAGCCACGGGGTGCGCACAGATACGCAGTATTTT. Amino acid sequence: CASHGVRTDTQYF.

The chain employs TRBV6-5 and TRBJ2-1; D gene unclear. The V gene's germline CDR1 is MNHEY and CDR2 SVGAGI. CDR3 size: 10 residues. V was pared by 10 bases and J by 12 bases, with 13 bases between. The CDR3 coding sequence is TGTGCCATTGACCCAGGAAGGCAGTTCTTC. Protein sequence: CAIDPGRQFF.

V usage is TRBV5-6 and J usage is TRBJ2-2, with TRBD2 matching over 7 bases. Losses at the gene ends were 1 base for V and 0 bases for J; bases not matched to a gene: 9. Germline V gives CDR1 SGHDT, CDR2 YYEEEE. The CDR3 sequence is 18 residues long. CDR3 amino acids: CASSLSPSGTANTGELFF. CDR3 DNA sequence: TGTGCCAGCAGCTTGTCCCCTAGCGGAACCGCGAACACCGGGGAGCTGTTTTTT.

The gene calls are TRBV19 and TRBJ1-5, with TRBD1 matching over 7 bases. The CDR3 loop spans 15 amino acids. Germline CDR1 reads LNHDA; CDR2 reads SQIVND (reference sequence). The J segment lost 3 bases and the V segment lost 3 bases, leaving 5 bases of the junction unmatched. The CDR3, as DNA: TGTGCCAGTAGTATCGGGACAGCGTACAATCAGCCCCAGCATTTT. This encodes CASSIGTAYNQPQHF.

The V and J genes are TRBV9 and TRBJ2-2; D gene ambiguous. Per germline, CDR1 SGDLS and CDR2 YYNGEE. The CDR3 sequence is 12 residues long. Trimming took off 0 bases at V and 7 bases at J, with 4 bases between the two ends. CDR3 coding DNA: TGTGCCAGCAGCGTAGATATCGGGGAGCTGTTTTTT. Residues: CASSVDIGELFF.

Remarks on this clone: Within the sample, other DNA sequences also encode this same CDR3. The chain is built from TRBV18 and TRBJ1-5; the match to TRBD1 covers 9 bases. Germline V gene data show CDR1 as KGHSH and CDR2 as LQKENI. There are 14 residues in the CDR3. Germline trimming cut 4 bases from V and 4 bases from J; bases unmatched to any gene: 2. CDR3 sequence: CASSQGQGNQPQHF. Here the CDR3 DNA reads TGTGCCAGCTCACAAGGACAGGGGAATCAGCCCCAGCATTTT. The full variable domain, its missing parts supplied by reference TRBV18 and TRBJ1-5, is NAGVMQNPRHLVRRRGQEARLRCSPMKGHSHVYWYRQLPEEGLKFMVYLQKENIIDESGMPKERFSAEFPKEGPSILRIQQVVRGDSAAYFCASSQGQGNQPQHFGDGTRLSIL.

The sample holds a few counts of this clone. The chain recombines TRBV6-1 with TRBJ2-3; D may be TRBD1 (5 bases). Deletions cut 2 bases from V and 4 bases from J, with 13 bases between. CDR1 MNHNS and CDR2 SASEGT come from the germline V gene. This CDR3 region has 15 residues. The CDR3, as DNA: TGTGCCAGCAGTGAAAGTGGCGGACATTCAGATACGCAGTATTTT. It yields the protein CASSESGGHSDTQYF.

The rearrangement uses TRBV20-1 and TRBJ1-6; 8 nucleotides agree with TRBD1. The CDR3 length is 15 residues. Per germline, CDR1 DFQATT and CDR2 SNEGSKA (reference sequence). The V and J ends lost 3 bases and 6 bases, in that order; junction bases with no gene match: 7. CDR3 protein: CSASGGTGRNSPLHF. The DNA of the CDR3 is TGCAGTGCTAGTGGCGGGACAGGTCGTAATTCACCCCTCCACTTT.

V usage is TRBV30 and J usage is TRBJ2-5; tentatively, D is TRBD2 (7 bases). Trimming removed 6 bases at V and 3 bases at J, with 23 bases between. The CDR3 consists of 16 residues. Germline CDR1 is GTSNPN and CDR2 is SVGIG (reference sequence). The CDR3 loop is CACNEPGGGAKETQYF. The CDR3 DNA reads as TGTGCCTGCAATGAACCTGGGGGGGGCGCCAAAGAGACCCAGTACTTC.

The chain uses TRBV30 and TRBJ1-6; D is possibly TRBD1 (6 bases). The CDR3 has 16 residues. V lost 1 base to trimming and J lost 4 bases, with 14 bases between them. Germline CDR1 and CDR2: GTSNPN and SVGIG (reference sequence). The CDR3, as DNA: TGTGCCTGGAGTGCCGAATGGACAGAGTATAATTCACCCCTCCACTTT. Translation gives CAWSAEWTEYNSPLHF.

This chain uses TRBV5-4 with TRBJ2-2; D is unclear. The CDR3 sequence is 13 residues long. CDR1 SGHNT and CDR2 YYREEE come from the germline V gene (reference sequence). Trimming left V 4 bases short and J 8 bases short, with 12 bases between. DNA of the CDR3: TGTGCCAGCAGCGTTCGGGTGACTGGGGAGCTGTTTTTT. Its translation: CASSVRVTGELFF. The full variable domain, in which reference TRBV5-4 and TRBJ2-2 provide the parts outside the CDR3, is ETGVTQSPTHLIKTRGQQVTLRCSSQSGHNTVSWYQQALGQGPQFIFQYYREEENGRGNFPPRFSGLQFPNYSSELNVNALELDDSALYLCASSVRVTGELFFGEGSRLTVL.

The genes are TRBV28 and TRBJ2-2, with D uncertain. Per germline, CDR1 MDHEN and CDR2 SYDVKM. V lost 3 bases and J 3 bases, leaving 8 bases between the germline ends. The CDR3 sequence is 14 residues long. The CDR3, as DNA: TGTGCCAGCAGTTTCCACGCGTACACCGGGGAGCTGTTTTTT. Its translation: CASSFHAYTGELFF.

CDR3 DNA: TGTGCCAGTAGCAGAAGCGGGGGGTACAATGAGCAGTTCTTC. Translated, it gives CASSRSGGYNEQFF. This chain links TRBV19 with TRBJ2-1; 9 bases align to TRBD2. The ends lost 6 bases at V and 4 bases at J; junction bases unmatched: 4. In germline, CDR1 is LNHDA, CDR2 SQIVND (reference sequence). CDR3 length: 14 amino acids.

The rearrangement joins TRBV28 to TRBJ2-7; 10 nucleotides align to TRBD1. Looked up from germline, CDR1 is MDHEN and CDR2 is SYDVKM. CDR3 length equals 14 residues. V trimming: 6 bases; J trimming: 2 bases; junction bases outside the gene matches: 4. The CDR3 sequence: CASRGQGKAYEQYF. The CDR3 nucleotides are TGTGCCAGCAGGGGACAGGGGAAAGCCTACGAGCAGTACTTC.

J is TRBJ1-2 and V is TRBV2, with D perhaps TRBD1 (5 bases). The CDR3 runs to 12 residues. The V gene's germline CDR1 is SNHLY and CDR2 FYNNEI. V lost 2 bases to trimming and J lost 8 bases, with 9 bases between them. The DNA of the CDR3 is TGTGCCAGCAGTGAACAGGGTATGGGCTACACCTTC. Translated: CASSEQGMGYTF.

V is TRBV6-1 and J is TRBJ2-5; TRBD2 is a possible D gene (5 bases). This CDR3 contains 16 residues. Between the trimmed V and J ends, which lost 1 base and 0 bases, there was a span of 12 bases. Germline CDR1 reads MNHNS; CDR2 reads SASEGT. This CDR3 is CASSEGRARDQETQYF. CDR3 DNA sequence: TGTGCCAGCAGTGAAGGGCGGGCGCGGGACCAAGAGACCCAGTACTTC.

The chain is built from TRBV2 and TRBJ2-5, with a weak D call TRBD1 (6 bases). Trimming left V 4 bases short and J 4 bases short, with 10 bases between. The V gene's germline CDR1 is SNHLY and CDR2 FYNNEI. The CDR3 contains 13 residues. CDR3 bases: TGTGCCAGCAGTGGTCCCAGGGGAGAGACCCAGTACTTC. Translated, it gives CASSGPRGETQYF.

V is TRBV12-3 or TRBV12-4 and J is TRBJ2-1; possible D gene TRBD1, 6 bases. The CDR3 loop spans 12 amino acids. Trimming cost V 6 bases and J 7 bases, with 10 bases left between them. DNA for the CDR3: TGTGCCAGCAGCAAACAGGGTAATGAGCAGTTCTTC. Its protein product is CASSKQGNEQFF.

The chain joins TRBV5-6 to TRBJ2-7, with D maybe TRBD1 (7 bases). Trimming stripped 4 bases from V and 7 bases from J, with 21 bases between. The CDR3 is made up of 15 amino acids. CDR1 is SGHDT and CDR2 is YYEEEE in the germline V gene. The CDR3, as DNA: TGTGCCAGCAGCGAAGGGGGCCGGGGGTCTAGGGAGCAGTACTTC. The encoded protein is CASSEGGRGSREQYF.

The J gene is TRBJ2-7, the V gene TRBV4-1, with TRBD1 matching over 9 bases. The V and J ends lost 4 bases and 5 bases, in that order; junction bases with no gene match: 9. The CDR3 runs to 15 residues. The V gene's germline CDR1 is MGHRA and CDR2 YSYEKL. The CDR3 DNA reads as TGCGCCAGCAGCCGTTTGGGACAGGGAGGCCACGAGCAGTACTTC. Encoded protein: CASSRLGQGGHEQYF.

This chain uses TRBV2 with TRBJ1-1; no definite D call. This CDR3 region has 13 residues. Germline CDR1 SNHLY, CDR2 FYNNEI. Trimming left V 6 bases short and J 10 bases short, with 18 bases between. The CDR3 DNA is TGTGCCAGCAGCCCACGGGGAGAATTAGGAGCTTTCTTT. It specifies CASSPRGELGAFF.

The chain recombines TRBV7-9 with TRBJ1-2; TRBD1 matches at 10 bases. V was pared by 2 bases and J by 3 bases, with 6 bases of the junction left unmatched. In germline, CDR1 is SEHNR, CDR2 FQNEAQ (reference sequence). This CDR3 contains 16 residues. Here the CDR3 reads CASSLRGTGVDYGYTF. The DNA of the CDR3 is TGTGCCAGCAGCTTACGGGGGACAGGGGTCGACTATGGCTACACCTTC.

The CDR3 reads CASSLGLAGAANEQFF. Here the CDR3 DNA reads TGTGCCAGCAGCTTAGGTCTTGCGGGGGCCGCAAATGAGCAGTTCTTC. The chain couples TRBV5-5 to TRBJ2-1, with D tentatively TRBD2 (7 bases). The CDR3 covers 16 residues. From germline, CDR1 is SGHKS and CDR2 YYEKEE (reference sequence). The germline V and J ends were trimmed by 2 bases and 7 bases, with 19 bases remaining between them.

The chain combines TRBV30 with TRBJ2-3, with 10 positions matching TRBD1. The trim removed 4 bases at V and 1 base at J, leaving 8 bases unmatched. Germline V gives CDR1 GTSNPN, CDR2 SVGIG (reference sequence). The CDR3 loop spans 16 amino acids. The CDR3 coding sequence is TGTGCCTGGATATTCTTCGGGACAGGGGGCACAGATACGCAGTATTTT. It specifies CAWIFFGTGGTDTQYF. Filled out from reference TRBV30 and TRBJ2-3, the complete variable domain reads SQTIHQWPATLVQPVGSPLSLECTVEGTSNPNLYWYRQAAGRGLQLLFYSVGIGQISSEVPQNLSASRPQDRQFILSSKKLLLSDSGFYLCAWIFFGTGGTDTQYFGPGTRLTVL.